This T cell receptor (beta chain) was profiled in a study of shared clonotypes between healthy human individuals. Study as a whole: Two women and three men aged 18 to 49 served as donors. General study points: Investigators expected sequencing depth to affect clonotype sharing among donors.

Assay: immunoSEQ multiplex PCR; the TCRdb copy retains only in-frame clones and omits some. The data show about 2,200,000 clones, 85% to 95% seen once. The CDR3 is made up of 15 amino acids. Unmatched junction bases numbered 2, after V lost 2 bases and J lost 2 bases. Germline V lookup: CDR1 GTSNPN, CDR2 SVGIG (reference sequence). As defined, naive CD8 cells were CD45RO-negative and positively selected for CCR7, with terminally differentiated effector memory CD45RA+ cells excluded. With regard to this clone: The antigen remains undetermined.

The clonotype comes from a man aged 18 to 29 in good health. Some clones in this sample may be carry-over from other donors' samples. Sequencing was performed on naive CD8+ T cells from PBMCs. The V call is TRBV30, the J call TRBJ2-7, with 14 bases fitting TRBD2. CDR3 residues: CAWSLTSGRAYEQYF. Here the CDR3 DNA reads TGTGCCTGGAGTCTGACTAGCGGGAGGGCCTACGAGCAGTACTTC.